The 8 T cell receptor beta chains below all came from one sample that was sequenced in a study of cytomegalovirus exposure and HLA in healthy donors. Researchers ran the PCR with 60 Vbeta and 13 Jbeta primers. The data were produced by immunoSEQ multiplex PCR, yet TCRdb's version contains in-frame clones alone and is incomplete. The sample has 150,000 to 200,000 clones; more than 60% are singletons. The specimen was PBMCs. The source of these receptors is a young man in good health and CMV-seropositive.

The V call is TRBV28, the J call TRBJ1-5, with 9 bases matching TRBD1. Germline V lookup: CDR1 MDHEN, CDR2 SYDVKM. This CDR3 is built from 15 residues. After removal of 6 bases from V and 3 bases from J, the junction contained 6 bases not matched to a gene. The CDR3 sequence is CASRQQGANNQPQHF. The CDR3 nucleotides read TGTGCCAGCAGACAACAGGGGGCGAACAATCAGCCCCAGCATTTT.

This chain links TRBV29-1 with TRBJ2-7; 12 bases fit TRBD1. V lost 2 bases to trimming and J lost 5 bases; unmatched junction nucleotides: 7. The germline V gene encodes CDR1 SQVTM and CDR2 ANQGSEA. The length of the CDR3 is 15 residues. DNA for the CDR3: TGCAGCGTTGAACCCCCGGGGACAGGGGGCGACGAGCAGTACTTC. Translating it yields CSVEPPGTGGDEQYF.

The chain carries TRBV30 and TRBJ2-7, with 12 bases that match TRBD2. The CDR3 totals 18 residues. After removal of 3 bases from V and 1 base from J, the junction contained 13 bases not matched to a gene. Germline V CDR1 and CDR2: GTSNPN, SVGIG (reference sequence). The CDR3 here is CAWRRLAGEFFASYEQYF. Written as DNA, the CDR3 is TGTGCCTGGAGGAGACTAGCGGGAGAATTTTTCGCGTCCTACGAGCAGTACTTC.

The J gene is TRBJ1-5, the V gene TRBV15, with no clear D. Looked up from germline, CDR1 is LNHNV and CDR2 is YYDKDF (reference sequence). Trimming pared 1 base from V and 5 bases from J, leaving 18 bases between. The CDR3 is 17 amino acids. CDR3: CATSRGFGPPSDQPQHF. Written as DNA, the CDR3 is TGTGCCACCAGCAGAGGGTTTGGGCCGCCTTCAGATCAGCCCCAGCATTTT.

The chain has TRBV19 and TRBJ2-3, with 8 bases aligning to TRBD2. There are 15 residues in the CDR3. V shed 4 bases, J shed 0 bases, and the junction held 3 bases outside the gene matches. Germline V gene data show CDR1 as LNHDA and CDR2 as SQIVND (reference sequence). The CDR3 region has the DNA TGTGCCAGTAGTACCAGCGGGGGTAGCACAGATACGCAGTATTTT. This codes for CASSTSGGSTDTQYF.

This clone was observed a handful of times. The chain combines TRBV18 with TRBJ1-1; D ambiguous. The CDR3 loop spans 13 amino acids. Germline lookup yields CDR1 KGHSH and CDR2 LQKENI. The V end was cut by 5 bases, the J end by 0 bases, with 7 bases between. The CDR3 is CASSTGLNTEAFF. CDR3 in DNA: TGTGCCAGCTCAACGGGGTTGAACACTGAAGCTTTCTTT.

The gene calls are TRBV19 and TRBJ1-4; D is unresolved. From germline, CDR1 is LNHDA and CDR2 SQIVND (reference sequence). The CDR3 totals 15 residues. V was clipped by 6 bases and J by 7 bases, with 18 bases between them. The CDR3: CASSLPTGLSEKLFF. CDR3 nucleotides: TGTGCCAGTAGCCTCCCGACGGGTCTCTCTGAAAAACTGTTTTTT. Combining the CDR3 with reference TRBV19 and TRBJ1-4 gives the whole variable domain DGGITQSPKYLFRKEGQNVTLSCEQNLNHDAMYWYRQDPGQGLRLIYYSQIVNDFQKGDIAEGYSVSREKKESFPLTVTSAQKNPTAFYLCASSLPTGLSEKLFFGSGTQLSVL.

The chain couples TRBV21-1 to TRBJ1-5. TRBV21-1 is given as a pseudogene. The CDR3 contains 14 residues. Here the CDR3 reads CASSKLDCNQPQHF. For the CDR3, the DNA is TGTGCCAGCAGCAAACTCGACTGCAATCAGCCCCAGCATTTT.